This T cell receptor (beta chain) originates from a study of CD4 and CD8 cells across lung adenocarcinoma regions. TCRdb re-derived calls from the PCR reads in MiXCR, one entry per CDR3 protein. This table has approximately 18,000 distinct CDR3 sequences, roughly half appearing once. The CDR3 is 17 amino acids. The germline V gene has CDR1 MGHDK and CDR2 SYGVNS. The patients had localized lung adenocarcinoma, a non-small cell subtype. Sequencing was performed on CD8+ T cells from the center of a lung tumor. V and J are TRBV25-1 and TRBJ2-1; 8 bases are a match to TRBD1. The DNA end is more similar to TRBJ2-7, so the J call may be wrong. The receptor's source is a female donor with lung adenocarcinoma. The CD4 and CD8 labels of this study may be unreliable. CDR3 DNA sequence: TGTGCCAGCAGTTCAGGAACAGGGGGAGTAGGCATGTACGAGCAGTACTTC. Translation gives CASSSGTGGVGMYEQYF.